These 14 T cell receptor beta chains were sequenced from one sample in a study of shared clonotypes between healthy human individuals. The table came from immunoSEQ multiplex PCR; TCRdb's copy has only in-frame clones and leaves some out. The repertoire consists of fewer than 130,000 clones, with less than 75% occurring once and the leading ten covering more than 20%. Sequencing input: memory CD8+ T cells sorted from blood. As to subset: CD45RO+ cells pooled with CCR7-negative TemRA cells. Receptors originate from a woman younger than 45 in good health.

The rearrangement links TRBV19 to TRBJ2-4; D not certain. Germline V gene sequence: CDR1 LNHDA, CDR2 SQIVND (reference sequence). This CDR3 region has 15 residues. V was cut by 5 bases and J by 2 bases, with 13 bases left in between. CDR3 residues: CASSLTIIPKNIQYF. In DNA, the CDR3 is TGTGCCAGTAGTTTAACTATCATACCCAAAAACATTCAGTACTTC.

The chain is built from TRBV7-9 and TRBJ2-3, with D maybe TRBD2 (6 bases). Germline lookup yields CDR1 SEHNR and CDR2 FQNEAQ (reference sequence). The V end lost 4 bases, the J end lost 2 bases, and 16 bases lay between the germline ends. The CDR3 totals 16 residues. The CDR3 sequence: CASSSPAGGTTDTQYF. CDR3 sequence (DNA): TGTGCCAGCAGCTCACCCGCCGGCGGGACCACAGATACGCAGTATTTT. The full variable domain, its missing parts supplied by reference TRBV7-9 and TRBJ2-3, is DTGVSQNPRHKITKRGQNVTFRCDPISEHNRLYWYRQTLGQGPEFLTYFQNEAQLEKSRLLSDRFSAERPKGSFSTLEIQRTEQGDSAMYLCASSSPAGGTTDTQYFGPGTRLTVL.

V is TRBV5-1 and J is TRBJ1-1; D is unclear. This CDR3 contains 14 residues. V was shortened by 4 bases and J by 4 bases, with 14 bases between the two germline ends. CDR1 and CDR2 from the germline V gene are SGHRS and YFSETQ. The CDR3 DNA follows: TGCGCCAGCAGCCTCGGGGATGGGTTCACTGAAGCTTTCTTT. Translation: CASSLGDGFTEAFF.

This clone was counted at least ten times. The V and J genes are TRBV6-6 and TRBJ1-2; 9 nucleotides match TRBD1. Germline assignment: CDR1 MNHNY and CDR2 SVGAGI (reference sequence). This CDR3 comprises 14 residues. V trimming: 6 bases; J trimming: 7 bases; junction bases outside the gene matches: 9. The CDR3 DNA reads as TGTGCCAGCAGCAGGGACAGGGAATTTGGTGGCTACACCTTC. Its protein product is CASSRDREFGGYTF.

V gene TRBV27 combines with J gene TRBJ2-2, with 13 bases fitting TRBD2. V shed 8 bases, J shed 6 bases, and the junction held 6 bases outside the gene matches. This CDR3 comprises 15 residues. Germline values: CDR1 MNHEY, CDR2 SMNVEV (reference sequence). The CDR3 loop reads CASRPGLAGSGELFF. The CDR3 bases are TGTGCCAGCCGGCCGGGACTAGCGGGATCCGGGGAGCTGTTTTTT.

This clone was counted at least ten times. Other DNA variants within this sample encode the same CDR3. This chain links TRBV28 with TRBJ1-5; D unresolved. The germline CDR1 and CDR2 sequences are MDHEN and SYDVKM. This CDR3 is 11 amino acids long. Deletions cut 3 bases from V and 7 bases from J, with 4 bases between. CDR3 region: CASSLSQPQHF. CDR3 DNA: TGTGCCAGCAGTTTGTCCCAGCCCCAGCATTTT.

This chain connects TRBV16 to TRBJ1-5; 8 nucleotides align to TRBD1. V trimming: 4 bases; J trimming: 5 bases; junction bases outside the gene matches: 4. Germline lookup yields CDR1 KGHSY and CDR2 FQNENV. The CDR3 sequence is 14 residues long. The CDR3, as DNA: TGTGCCAGCAGCCGAAGGACAGGGTATCAGCCCCAGCATTTT. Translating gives CASSRRTGYQPQHF.

CDR3 sequence (DNA): TGCGCCAGCAGCCATAGCGATGAGCAGTTCTTC. Translated, it gives CASSHSDEQFF. The chain combines TRBV5-1 with TRBJ2-1; D is perhaps TRBD2 (5 bases). Germline V lookup: CDR1 SGHRS, CDR2 YFSETQ. V was shortened by 4 bases and J by 8 bases, with 7 bases between the two germline ends. The CDR3 has 11 amino acids.

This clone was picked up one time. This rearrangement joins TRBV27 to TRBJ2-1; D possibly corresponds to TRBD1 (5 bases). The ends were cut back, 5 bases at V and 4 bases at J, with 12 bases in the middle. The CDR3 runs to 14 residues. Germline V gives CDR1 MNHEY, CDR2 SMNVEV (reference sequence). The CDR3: CASSKGPEYNEQFF. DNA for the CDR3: TGTGCCAGCAGTAAGGGGCCTGAATACAATGAGCAGTTCTTC.

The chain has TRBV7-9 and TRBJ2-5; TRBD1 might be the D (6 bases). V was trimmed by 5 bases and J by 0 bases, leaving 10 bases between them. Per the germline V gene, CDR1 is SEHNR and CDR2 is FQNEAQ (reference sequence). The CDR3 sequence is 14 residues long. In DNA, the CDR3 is TGTGCCAGCAGCGACAGGCCGTACCAAGAGACCCAGTACTTC. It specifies CASSDRPYQETQYF.

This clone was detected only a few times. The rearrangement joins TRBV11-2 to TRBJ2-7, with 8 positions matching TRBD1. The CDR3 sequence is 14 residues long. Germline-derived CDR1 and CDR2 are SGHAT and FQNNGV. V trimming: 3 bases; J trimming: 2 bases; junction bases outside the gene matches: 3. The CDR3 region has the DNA TGTGCCAGCAGCTTGGAACAGGGGGCCTACGAGCAGTACTTC. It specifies CASSLEQGAYEQYF.

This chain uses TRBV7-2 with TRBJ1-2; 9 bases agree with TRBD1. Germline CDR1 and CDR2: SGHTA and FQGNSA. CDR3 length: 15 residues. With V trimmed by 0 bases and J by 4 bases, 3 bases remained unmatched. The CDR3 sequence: CASSLARQGVYGYTF. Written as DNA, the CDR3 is TGTGCCAGCAGCTTAGCGCGACAGGGGGTCTATGGCTACACCTTC.

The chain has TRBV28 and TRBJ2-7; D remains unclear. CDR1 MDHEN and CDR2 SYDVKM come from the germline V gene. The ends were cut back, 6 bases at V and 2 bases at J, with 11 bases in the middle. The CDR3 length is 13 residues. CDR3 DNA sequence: TGTGCCAGCAGAGAATCCAGTACCTACGAGCAGTACTTC. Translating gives CASRESSTYEQYF.

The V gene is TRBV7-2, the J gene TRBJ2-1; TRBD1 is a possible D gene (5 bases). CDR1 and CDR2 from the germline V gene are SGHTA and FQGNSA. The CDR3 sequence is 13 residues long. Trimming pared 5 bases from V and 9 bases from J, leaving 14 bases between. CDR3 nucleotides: TGTGCCAGCAGCCAACAGGTGAAGAGTGAGCAGTTCTTC. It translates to CASSQQVKSEQFF. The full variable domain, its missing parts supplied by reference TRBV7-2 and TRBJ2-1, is GAGVSQSPSNKVTEKGKDVELRCDPISGHTALYWYRQSLGQGLEFLIYFQGNSAPDKSGLPSDRFSAERTGGSVSTLTIQRTQQEDSAVYLCASSQQVKSEQFFGPGTRLTVL.